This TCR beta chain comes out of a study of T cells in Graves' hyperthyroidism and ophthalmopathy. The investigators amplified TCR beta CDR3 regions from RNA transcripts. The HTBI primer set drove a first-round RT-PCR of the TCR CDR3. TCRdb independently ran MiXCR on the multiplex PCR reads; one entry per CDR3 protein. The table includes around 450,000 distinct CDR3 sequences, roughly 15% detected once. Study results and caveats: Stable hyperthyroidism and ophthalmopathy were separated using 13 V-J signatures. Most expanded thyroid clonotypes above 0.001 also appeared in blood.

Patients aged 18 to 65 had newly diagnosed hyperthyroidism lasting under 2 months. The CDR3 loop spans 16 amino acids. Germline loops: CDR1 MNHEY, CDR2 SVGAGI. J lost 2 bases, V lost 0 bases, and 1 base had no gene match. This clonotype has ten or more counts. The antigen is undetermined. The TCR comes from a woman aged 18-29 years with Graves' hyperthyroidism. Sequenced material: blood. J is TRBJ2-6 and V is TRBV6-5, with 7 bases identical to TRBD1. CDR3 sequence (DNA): TGTGCCAGCAGTTACTCGACAGGGACTGGGGCCAACGTCCTGACTTTC. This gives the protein CASSYSTGTGANVLTF.